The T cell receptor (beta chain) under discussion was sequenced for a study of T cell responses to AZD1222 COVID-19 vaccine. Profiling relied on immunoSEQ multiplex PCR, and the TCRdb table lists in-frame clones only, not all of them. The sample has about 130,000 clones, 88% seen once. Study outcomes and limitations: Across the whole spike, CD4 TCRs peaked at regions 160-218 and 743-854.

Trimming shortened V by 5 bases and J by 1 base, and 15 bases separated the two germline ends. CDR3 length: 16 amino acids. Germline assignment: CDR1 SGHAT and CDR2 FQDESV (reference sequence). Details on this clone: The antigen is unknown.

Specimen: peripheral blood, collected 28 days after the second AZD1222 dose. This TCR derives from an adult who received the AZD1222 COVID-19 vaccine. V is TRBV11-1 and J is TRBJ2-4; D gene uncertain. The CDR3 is CASSPDGLPAKNIQYF. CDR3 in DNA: TGTGCCAGCAGCCCCGACGGCCTACCTGCCAAAAACATTCAGTACTTC.